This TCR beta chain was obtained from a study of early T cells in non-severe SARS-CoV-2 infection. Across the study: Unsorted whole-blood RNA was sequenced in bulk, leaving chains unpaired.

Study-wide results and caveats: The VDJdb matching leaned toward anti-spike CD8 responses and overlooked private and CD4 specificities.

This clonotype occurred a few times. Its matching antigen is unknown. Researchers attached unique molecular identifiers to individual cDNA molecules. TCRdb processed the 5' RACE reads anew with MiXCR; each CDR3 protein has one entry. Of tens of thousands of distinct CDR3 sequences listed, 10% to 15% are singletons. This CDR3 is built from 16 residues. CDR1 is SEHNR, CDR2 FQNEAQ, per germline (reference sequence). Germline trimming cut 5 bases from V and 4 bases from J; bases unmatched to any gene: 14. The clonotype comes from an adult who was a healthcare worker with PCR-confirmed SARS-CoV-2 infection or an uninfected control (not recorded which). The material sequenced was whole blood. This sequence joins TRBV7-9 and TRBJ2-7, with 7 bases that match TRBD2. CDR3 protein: CASSPPGGGRRYEQYF. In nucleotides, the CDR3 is TGTGCCAGCAGCCCCCCGGGTGGCGGGAGAAGGTACGAGCAGTACTTC.